This TCR beta chain emerged from a study of blood T cell repertoires in COVID-19. The wider study: Both acute and convalescent COVID-19 samples were obtained from the United States, Italy and Spain.

In the original processing: Reference gene primer amplification yielded estimated nucleated cell counts. The protocol was immunoSEQ multiplex PCR, while the TCRdb copy is restricted to in-frame clones and leaves out a portion. V, J and clone size are taken as reported in that table, and D and trimming were inferred from the DNA itself. The profile covers 130,000 to 150,000 clones, with roughly 85% appearing a single time and about 2.6% taken by the ten largest. This sequence was found in a human donor with acute or convalescent COVID-19. The donor label of this sample is uncertain. The sample taken for sequencing was peripheral blood.

The CDR3 bases are TGCAGCGCTCGGACAGGGGGTATCGCTGAAGCTTTCTTT. Amino acids: CSARTGGIAEAFF. The chain links TRBV29-1 to TRBJ1-1; TRBD1 agrees at 10 bases. The germline CDR1 and CDR2 sequences are SQVTM and ANQGSEA. V was pared by 7 bases and J by 6 bases, with 8 bases of the junction left unmatched. This CDR3 has 13 residues.